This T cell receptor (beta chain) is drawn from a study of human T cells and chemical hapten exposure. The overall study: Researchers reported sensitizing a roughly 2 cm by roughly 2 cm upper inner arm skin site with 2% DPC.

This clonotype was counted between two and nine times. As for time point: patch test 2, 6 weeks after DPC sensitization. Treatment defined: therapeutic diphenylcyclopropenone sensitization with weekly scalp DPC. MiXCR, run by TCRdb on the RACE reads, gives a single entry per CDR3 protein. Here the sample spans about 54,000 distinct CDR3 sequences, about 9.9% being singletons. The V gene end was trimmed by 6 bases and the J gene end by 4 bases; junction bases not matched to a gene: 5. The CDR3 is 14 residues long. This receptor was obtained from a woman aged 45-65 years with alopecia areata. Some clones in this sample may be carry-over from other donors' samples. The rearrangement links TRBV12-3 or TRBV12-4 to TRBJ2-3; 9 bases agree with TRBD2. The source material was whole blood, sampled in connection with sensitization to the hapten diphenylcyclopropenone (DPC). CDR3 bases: TGTGCCAGCAGGGTACTAGCGGGTTCAGATACGCAGTATTTT. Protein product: CASRVLAGSDTQYF.